This T cell receptor (beta chain) is drawn from a study of cytomegalovirus exposure and HLA in healthy donors. The overall study: The Caucasian-associated ancestry cluster contained 81% of the roughly 390 genotyped donors.

In the PCR, 60 Vbeta and 13 Jbeta primers were used. The repertoire was sequenced with immunoSEQ multiplex PCR; TCRdb's copy has only in-frame clones and lacks some. The sample records some 170,000 clones, around 81% being singletons. Germline CDR1 reads MRHNA; CDR2 reads SNTAGT. Trimming took off 4 bases at V and 10 bases at J, with 19 bases between the two ends. The CDR3 covers 14 residues. Broader study findings: About 90% or about 30% of the time was how often most TCR beta V segments were productive, according to an earlier analysis. V- and J-gene trimming in TCR beta was tied to a missense DCLRE1C variant by an analysis performed later.

All the people who gave samples were healthy bone marrow donors. In regard to this clone: Its antigen is still unknown.

This TCR derives from a woman aged 18-30 years in good health and CMV-seropositive. The chain recombines TRBV6-4 with TRBJ1-1; D remains ambiguous. Sequenced: PBMCs. The CDR3 nucleotides read TGTGCCAGCAGTGTCAACAGCCTAATTTCGAGAGCTTTCTTT. Residues: CASSVNSLISRAFF.